This T cell receptor (beta chain) emerged from a study of blood T cell repertoires in COVID-19. At the level of the study: T cells, B-cell-depleted T cells, or PBMCs provided the cDNA or gDNA that served as material.

The authors' processing: The assay estimated nucleated cells by amplifying reference gene primers. The method was immunoSEQ multiplex PCR; TCRdb's version includes in-frame clones alone and lacks a portion of them. That table gives V, J and clone size, and the DNA gave D and trimming. The data contain around 170,000 clones, less than 90% of them singletons. While infection was still active, Seattle patients were enrolled and then followed longitudinally. The TCR originated in a woman aged 70-85 years with COVID-19, enrolled during active disease. What was sequenced was peripheral blood.

CDR3 coding DNA: TGTGCCAGCAAACAGGGTGGAGGTTTGGAATATGGCTACACCTTC. Translation: CASKQGGGLEYGYTF. V usage is TRBV19 and J usage is TRBJ1-2, with a weak D call TRBD1 (6 bases). The germline gives CDR1 LNHDA, CDR2 SQIVND (reference sequence). The CDR3 sequence is 15 residues long. V lost 9 bases to trimming and J lost 5 bases, with 22 bases between them.